This T cell receptor (beta chain) was sequenced during a study of preoperative IRX-2 immunotherapy in early breast cancer. Sequencing used immunoSEQ multiplex PCR; TCRdb keeps in-frame clones, though not all of them. The sample holds around 40,000 clones; roughly 94% are singletons and the top ten take over 1.5%. The V end lost 7 bases, the J end lost 3 bases, and 15 bases lay between the germline ends. Germline CDR1 and CDR2: ENHRY and SYGVKD. CDR3 size: 14 residues. As to treatment: preoperative locoregional IRX-2 cytokine immunotherapy. The sequence came from a human donor with breast cancer. The sequenced sample was tumor tissue, obtained after IRX-2 immunotherapy. V and J are TRBV10-3 and TRBJ1-1; D might be TRBD1 (5 bases). CDR3 coding DNA: TGTGCCATCAAGAAGGGGCAGGTGGACACTGAAGCTTTCTTT. It encodes CAIKKGQVDTEAFF.